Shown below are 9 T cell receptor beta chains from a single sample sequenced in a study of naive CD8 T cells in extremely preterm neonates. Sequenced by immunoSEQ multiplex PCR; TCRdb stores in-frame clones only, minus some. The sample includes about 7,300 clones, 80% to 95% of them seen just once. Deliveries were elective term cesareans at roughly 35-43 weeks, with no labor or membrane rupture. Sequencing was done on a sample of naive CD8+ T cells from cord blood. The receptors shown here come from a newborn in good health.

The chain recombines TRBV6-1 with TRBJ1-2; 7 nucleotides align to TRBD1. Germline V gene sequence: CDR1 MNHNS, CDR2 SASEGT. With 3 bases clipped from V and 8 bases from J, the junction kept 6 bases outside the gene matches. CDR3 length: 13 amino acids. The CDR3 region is CASSDPDRDGYTF. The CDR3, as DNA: TGTGCCAGCAGTGATCCCGACAGGGACGGCTACACCTTC.

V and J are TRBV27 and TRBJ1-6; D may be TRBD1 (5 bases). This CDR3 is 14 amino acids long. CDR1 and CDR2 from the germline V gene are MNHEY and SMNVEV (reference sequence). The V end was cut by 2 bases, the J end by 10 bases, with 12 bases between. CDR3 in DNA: TGTGCCAGCAGTTTAGTGGGGGGGGGATCACCCCTCCACTTT. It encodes CASSLVGGGSPLHF.

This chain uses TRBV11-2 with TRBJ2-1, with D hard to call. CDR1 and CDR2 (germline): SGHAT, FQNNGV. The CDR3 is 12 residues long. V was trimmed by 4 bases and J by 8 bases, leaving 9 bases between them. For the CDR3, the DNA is TGTGCCAGCAGCTCGTTAGTCGATGAGCAGTTCTTC. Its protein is CASSSLVDEQFF.

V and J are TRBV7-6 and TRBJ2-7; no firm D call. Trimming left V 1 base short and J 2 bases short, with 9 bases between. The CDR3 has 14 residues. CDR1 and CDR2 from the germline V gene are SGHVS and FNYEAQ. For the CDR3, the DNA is TGTGCCAGCAGCTTAGAGGCGGCACCCTACGAGCAGTACTTC. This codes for CASSLEAAPYEQYF.

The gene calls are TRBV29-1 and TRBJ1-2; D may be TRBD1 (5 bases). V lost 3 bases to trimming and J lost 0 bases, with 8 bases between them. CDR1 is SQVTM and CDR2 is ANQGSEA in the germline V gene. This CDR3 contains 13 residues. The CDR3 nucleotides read TGCAGCGTTGATCCGACAGCTAACTATGGCTACACCTTC. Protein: CSVDPTANYGYTF.

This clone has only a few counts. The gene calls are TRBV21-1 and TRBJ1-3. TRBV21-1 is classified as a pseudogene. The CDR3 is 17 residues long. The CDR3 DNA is TGTGCCAGCAGGCTGTCGCTACTACAACACGCACGAAACACCATATATTTT. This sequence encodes CASRLSLLQHARNTIYF.

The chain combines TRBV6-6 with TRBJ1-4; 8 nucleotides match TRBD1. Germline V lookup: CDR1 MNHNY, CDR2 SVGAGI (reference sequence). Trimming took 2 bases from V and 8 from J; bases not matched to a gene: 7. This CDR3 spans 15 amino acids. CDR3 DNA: TGTGCCAGCAGTTACCGCGACAGGGGAGAAGAAAAACTGTTTTTT. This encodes CASSYRDRGEEKLFF.

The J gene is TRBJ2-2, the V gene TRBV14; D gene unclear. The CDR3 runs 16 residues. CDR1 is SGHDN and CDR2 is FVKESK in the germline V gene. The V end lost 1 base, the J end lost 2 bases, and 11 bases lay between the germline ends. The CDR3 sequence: CASSQGAYSNTGELFF. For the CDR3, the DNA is TGTGCCAGCAGCCAAGGAGCCTATTCAAACACCGGGGAGCTGTTTTTT. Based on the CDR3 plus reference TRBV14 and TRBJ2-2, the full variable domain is EAGVTQFPSHSVIEKGQTVTLRCDPISGHDNLYWYRRVMGKEIKFLLHFVKESKQDESGMPNNRFLAERTGGTYSTLKVQPAELEDSGVYFCASSQGAYSNTGELFFGEGSRLTVL.

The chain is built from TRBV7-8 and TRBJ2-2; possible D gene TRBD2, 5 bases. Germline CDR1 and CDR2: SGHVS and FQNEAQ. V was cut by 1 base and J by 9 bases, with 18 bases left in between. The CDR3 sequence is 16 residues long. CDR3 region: CASSLDDYPLARELFF. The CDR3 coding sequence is TGTGCCAGCAGCTTAGACGACTACCCCCTGGCAAGGGAGCTGTTTTTT. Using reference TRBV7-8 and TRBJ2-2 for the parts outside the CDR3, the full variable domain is GAGVSQSPRYKVAKRGQDVALRCDPISGHVSLFWYQQALGQGPEFLTYFQNEAQLDKSGLPSDRFFAERPEGSVSTLKIQRTQQEDSAVYLCASSLDDYPLARELFFGEGSRLTVL.